The clone carrying this T cell receptor (beta chain) was recorded many times. The sample comes from a study of CD8 T cells in ankylosing spondylitis. One entry per CDR3 protein results from TCRdb running MiXCR on the 5' RACE reads. The sample lists 55,000 or so distinct CDR3 sequences, 7.4% seen once, with around 7.8% in the top ten. Trimming shortened V by 0 bases and J by 3 bases, and 8 bases separated the two germline ends. This CDR3 contains 14 residues. The material sequenced was blood, either unsorted or a sorted T cell fraction (not recorded which). This TCR came from a female donor with ankylosing spondylitis or in good health (not recorded which). The chain couples TRBV12-3 or TRBV12-4 to TRBJ1-2; D unresolved. DNA of the CDR3: TGTGCCAGCAGTTTAGCGGAACTACACTATGGCTACACCTTC. Its protein is CASSLAELHYGYTF.